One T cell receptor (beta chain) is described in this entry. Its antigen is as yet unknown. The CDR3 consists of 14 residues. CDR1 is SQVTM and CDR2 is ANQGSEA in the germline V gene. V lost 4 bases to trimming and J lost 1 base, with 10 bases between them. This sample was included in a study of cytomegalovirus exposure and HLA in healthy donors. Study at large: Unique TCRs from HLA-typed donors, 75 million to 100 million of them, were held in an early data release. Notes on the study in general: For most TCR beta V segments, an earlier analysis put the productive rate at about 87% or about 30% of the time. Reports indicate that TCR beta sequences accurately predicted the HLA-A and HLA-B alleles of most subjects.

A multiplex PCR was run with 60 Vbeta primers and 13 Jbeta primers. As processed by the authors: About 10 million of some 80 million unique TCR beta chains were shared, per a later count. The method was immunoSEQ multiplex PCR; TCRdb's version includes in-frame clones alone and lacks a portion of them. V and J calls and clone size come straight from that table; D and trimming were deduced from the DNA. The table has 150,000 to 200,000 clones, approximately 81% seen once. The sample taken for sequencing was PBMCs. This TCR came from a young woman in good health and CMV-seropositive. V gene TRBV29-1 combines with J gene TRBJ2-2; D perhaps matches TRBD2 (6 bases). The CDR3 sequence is CSVGSGMNTGELFF. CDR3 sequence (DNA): TGCAGCGTTGGTAGCGGAATGAACACCGGGGAGCTGTTTTTT.